These 2 T cell receptor beta chains were all obtained from the same sample, sequenced in a study of STAT3 mutations in large granular lymphocyte leukemia. No cognate antigen is known for these TCRs. Only in-frame clones appear in the TCRdb table, and some are missing; sequencing was by immunoSEQ multiplex PCR. The sample shows over 30,000 clones, about 88% of them seen only once. Findings and caveats of the study: At least one immunodominant TCR beta clonotype appeared in every T-cell large granular lymphocyte leukemia patient.

The sequencing input was PBMCs. The source is a human donor with T large granular lymphocyte leukemia. Some clones in this sample may be carry-over from other donors' samples.

Only one count was recorded for this clone. The V call is TRBV7-8, the J call TRBJ1-1; D ambiguous. V was shortened by 6 bases and J by 5 bases, with 13 bases between the two germline ends. CDR1 is SGHVS and CDR2 is FQNEAQ in the germline V gene. The CDR3 loop spans 13 amino acids. CDR3 DNA sequence: TGTGCCAGCAGGTGGGCCCCTCTGACTGAAGCTTTCTTT. Amino acid sequence: CASRWAPLTEAFF.

The chain employs TRBV5-6 and TRBJ1-1; unclear D gene. The CDR3 sequence is 12 residues long. V was pared by 2 bases and J by 1 base, with 3 bases between. Germline CDR1 SGHDT, CDR2 YYEEEE. CDR3 sequence (DNA): TGTGCCAGCAGCTTTAGGAACACTGAAGCTTTCTTT. Its translation is CASSFRNTEAFF.